The text below deals with one T cell receptor (beta chain). This sample was included in a study of control samples from healthy donors and cancer patients. The CDR3 runs to 15 residues. The V gene's germline CDR1 is MNHEY and CDR2 SMNVEV (reference sequence). V gave up 2 bases and J gave up 4 bases, with 12 bases separating them. TCRdb's table, derived via immunoSEQ multiplex PCR, lists solely in-frame clones and lacks some. The data show 150,000 to 200,000 clones, about 91% seen once. The sample taken for sequencing was blood. The receptor's source is a young man in good health. The rearrangement uses TRBV27 and TRBJ2-1, with D perhaps matching TRBD2 (7 bases). CDR3 loop: CASSLPGRGYNEQFF. CDR3 nucleotides: TGTGCCAGCAGTTTACCGGGGAGGGGGTACAATGAGCAGTTCTTC.